This is a list of T cell receptor beta chains from one sample in a study of cytomegalovirus exposure and HLA in healthy donors. Libraries were prepared by immunoSEQ multiplex PCR; TCRdb keeps only in-frame clonotypes and omits some of them. This table holds some 170,000 clones, 65% to 85% found once. The sample comprised PBMCs. The receptors were gathered from a female donor in good health and CMV-seronegative. The CDR3 runs from the conserved cysteine through the conserved F or W. D genes are given only for firm matches. For some rows the clone size is stated as once, few or many, or as a class when expanded; others skip it.

j_call v_call clone_size d_call cdr3_aa cdr3_nt
TRBJ2-2 TRBV6-1 . TRBD2 CASSEGGLAGEGGFRELFF TGTGCCAGCAGTGAAGGAGGACTAGCGGGAGAGGGGGGGTTCCGGGAGCTGTTTTTT
TRBJ2-3 TRBV20-1 few . CSASSDTQYF TGCAGTGCTAGTAGTGATACGCAGTATTTT
TRBJ1-2 TRBV5-1 . TRBD1 CASSVNRGGSYGYTF TGCGCCAGCAGCGTGAACAGGGGCGGGTCCTATGGCTACACCTTC
TRBJ2-2 TRBV6-4 . TRBD1 CASSRRTGALGVTGELFF TGTGCCAGCAGCCGTCGGACAGGGGCCCTAGGGGTCACCGGGGAGCTGTTTTTT
TRBJ2-2 TRBV9 . TRBD2 CASSPRASGGHTGELFF TGTGCCAGCAGCCCCCGGGCTAGCGGGGGGCACACCGGGGAGCTGTTTTTT
TRBJ2-5 TRBV5-6 . . CASSFPGEGETQYF TGTGCCAGCAGCTTCCCAGGCGAGGGAGAGACCCAGTACTTC
TRBJ2-7 TRBV27 . . CASSYGGLTYEQYF TGTGCCAGCAGTTATGGGGGGTTGACCTACGAGCAGTACTTC
TRBJ2-7 TRBV11-2 . TRBD2 CASSLGLDRYEQYF TGTGCCAGCAGCTTGGGACTAGACCGGTACGAGCAGTACTTC
TRBJ2-7 TRBV14 . TRBD2 CASNLGGSSEQYF TGTGCCAGCAACCTCGGCGGGAGTAGCGAGCAGTACTTC
TRBJ2-1 TRBV5-4 few . CASSLGWDNNEQFF TGTGCCAGCAGCTTGGGTTGGGACAACAATGAGCAGTTCTTC
TRBJ2-2 TRBV7-9 . . CASSSPGRSYTGELFF TGTGCCAGCAGCTCCCCTGGGAGAAGCTACACCGGGGAGCTGTTTTTT
TRBJ2-7 TRBV25-1 . TRBD1 CASSEYGTGTGYEQYF TGTGCCAGCAGTGAATATGGGACAGGGACTGGCTACGAGCAGTACTTC
TRBJ1-2 TRBV7-2 . TRBD1 CASSPPGQGSYGYTF TGTGCCAGCAGCCCACCGGGACAGGGGAGCTATGGCTACACCTTC
TRBJ2-5 TRBV10-3 . . CAISEPPKQGWSQETQYF TGTGCCATCAGTGAGCCCCCGAAACAGGGATGGTCCCAAGAGACCCAGTACTTC
TRBJ2-1 TRBV7-9 few TRBD1 CASSATGVRVYNEQFF TGTGCCAGCAGCGCCACAGGGGTGAGGGTTTACAATGAGCAGTTCTTC
TRBJ1-1 TRBV5-1 . . CASSPSQGSTEAFF TGCGCCAGCAGCCCTTCCCAGGGGAGCACTGAAGCTTTCTTT
TRBJ2-7 TRBV6-1 . TRBD2 CASARLAGGPEEQYF TGTGCCAGCGCTAGACTAGCGGGAGGGCCAGAAGAGCAGTACTTC
TRBJ1-6 TRBV4-1 . TRBD1 CASSQFTGGRRSSYNSPLHF TGCGCCAGCAGCCAGTTTACAGGGGGCCGTAGGAGCTCCTATAATTCACCCCTCCACTTT
TRBJ2-1 TRBV5-6 . TRBD1 CASSLEQGGNEQFF TGTGCCAGCAGCTTAGAACAGGGGGGTAATGAGCAGTTCTTC
TRBJ2-1 TRBV27 few . CASSPTSYNEQFF TGTGCCAGCAGCCCTACTAGCTACAATGAGCAGTTCTTC
TRBJ2-1 TRBV7-3 . . CASSPSASTYNEQFF TGTGCCAGCAGCCCCTCGGCTAGCACCTACAATGAGCAGTTCTTC
TRBJ1-1 TRBV5-1 . . CASSDILTEAFF TGCGCCAGCAGTGACATCCTCACTGAAGCTTTCTTT
TRBJ2-1 TRBV6-5 . . CASKLGGGDEQFF TGTGCCAGCAAGTTGGGGGGAGGAGATGAGCAGTTCTTC
TRBJ1-5 TRBV30 few . CAWRGKYSNQPQHF TGTGCCTGGAGGGGCAAATATAGCAATCAGCCCCAGCATTTT
TRBJ2-7 TRBV4-1 . TRBD2 CASSQVPSGGTLREQYF TGCGCCAGCAGCCAAGTCCCTAGCGGGGGTACACTACGAGAGCAGTACTTC
TRBJ2-7 TRBV18 few . CASSPTANSYEQYF TGTGCCAGCTCACCGACAGCGAACTCCTACGAGCAGTACTTC
TRBJ1-2 TRBV28 . TRBD1 CASSFLSGQFGYTF TGTGCCAGCAGTTTCCTGTCGGGACAGTTTGGCTACACCTTC
TRBJ2-7 TRBV2 once TRBD1 CASGLQGLYEQYF TGTGCCAGCGGCCTACAGGGGCTCTACGAGCAGTACTTC
TRBJ1-2 TRBV7-3 . TRBD1 CASSLTGGGYGYTF TGTGCCAGCAGCCTTACAGGGGGGGGCTATGGCTACACCTTC
TRBJ2-3 TRBV9 . TRBD2 CASSVGLAGGGTDTQYF TGTGCCAGCAGCGTCGGACTAGCGGGAGGGGGCACAGATACGCAGTATTTT
TRBJ2-3 TRBV11-2 few TRBD1 CASSFRGLDTQYF TGTGCCAGCAGCTTCAGGGGGCTGGATACGCAGTATTTT
TRBJ1-2 TRBV6-5 . TRBD1 CASSRGDSSLYGYTF TGTGCCAGCAGCCGAGGGGACAGCTCCTTATATGGCTACACCTTC
TRBJ1-2 TRBV18 . . CASSLDRKSNYGYTF TGTGCCAGCTCACTCGACAGAAAAAGTAACTATGGCTACACCTTC
TRBJ2-2 TRBV19 once TRBD2 CASSPRLAGSFPRELFF TGTGCCAGTAGTCCCCGACTAGCGGGGTCCTTCCCGCGGGAGCTGTTTTTT
TRBJ1-1 TRBV10-3 few . CAISETGSVEAFF TGTGCCATCAGTGAAACAGGGTCGGTTGAAGCTTTCTTT
TRBJ2-2 TRBV30 . TRBD2 CAWSVGAGGNTGELFF TGTGCCTGGAGTGTAGGGGCGGGAGGGAACACCGGGGAGCTGTTTTTT
TRBJ2-2 TRBV11-2 few . CASSFEAGELFF TGTGCCAGCAGCTTCGAGGCCGGGGAGCTGTTTTTT
TRBJ1-3 TRBV6-1 . TRBD1 CASSERDRGGYTIYF TGTGCCAGCAGTGAAAGGGACAGGGGGGGATACACCATATATTTT
TRBJ1-6 TRBV7-9 few TRBD1 CASSYPGTGTSYNSPLHF TGTGCCAGCAGTTATCCCGGGACAGGGACCTCCTATAATTCACCCCTCCACTTT
TRBJ1-2 TRBV28 . . CASSSSREGYGYTF TGTGCCAGCAGTTCATCCAGGGAGGGATATGGCTACACCTTC
TRBJ2-7 TRBV18 few TRBD2 CASSGTSGGLSYEQYF TGTGCCAGCTCAGGGACTAGCGGGGGGCTATCCTACGAGCAGTACTTC
TRBJ2-3 TRBV28 . TRBD2 CASPPWGDSGSGVGPDTQYF TGTGCCAGCCCACCATGGGGAGACAGCGGTAGCGGGGTTGGTCCAGATACGCAGTATTTT
TRBJ2-3 TRBV29-1 . . CSVERQLRGGIRYF TGCAGCGTTGAGAGACAGCTACGTGGTGGGATTCGGTATTTT
TRBJ1-2 TRBV7-9 . . CASGTSYGYTF TGTGCCAGCGGCACCTCCTATGGCTACACCTTC
TRBJ1-1 TRBV2 few . CASSVGVPAEAFF TGTGCCAGCAGTGTCGGGGTCCCAGCTGAAGCTTTCTTT